The 28 T cell receptor beta chains below all came from one sample that was sequenced in a study of technical replicates of blood from several donors. Assay: immunoSEQ multiplex PCR; the TCRdb copy retains only in-frame clones and omits some. Of fewer than 100,000 clones listed, approximately 96% are singletons. Sequenced material: T cells isolated from PBMCs. Receptors were obtained from a human donor in good health.

In nucleotides, the CDR3 is TGTGCCAGCAGGCTAGCGGGATCCTACGAGCAGTACTTC. Translating gives CASRLAGSYEQYF. The chain employs TRBV28 and TRBJ2-7, with 9 bases that match TRBD2. Germline-derived CDR1 and CDR2 are MDHEN and SYDVKM. V shed 6 bases and J 1 base; nucleotides not matched to a gene: 1. This CDR3 has 13 amino acids.

This clone was observed once. The genes are TRBV7-2 and TRBJ2-3, with 7 positions matching TRBD2. Germline V gene data show CDR1 as SGHTA and CDR2 as FQGNSA. This CDR3 has 18 amino acids. V was clipped by 4 bases and J by 6 bases; unmatched bases: 19. CDR3 sequence reads: CASSSFSPPSGIGDTQYF. The CDR3 nucleotides are TGTGCCAGCAGCTCCTTTTCCCCCCCGAGCGGGATCGGTGATACGCAGTATTTT.

The rearrangement joins TRBV13 to TRBJ1-1; 8 bases fit TRBD1. The germline CDR1 and CDR2 sequences are PRHDT and FYEKMQ (reference sequence). The CDR3 is 15 residues long. J was trimmed by 1 base and V by 5 bases; bases with no gene match: 6. CDR3 nucleotides: TGTGCCAGCAGCCCAGAAGGGACAGGGAACACTGAAGCTTTCTTT. This codes for CASSPEGTGNTEAFF.

The genes are TRBV9 and TRBJ2-1; 7 bases map to TRBD2. The germline V gene encodes CDR1 SGDLS and CDR2 YYNGEE. This CDR3 is built from 15 residues. Trimming cost V 0 bases and J 4 bases; bases outside gene matches: 4. The CDR3 sequence is CASSVGAGLYNEQFF. CDR3 DNA sequence: TGTGCCAGCAGCGTAGGAGCGGGACTATACAATGAGCAGTTCTTC.

The chain employs TRBV7-2 and TRBJ2-5; maybe TRBD2 (5 bases). V shed 1 base and J shed 0 bases, with 6 bases lying between them. Germline CDR1 reads SGHTA; CDR2 reads FQGNSA. CDR3 size: 14 residues. CDR3 nucleotides: TGTGCCAGCAGCTTAGGAGGGTACCAAGAGACCCAGTACTTC. Amino acid sequence: CASSLGGYQETQYF.

The chain employs TRBV6-6 and TRBJ2-7; 10 bases map to TRBD1. The CDR3 contains 13 residues. The ends lost 6 bases at V and 2 bases at J; junction bases unmatched: 1. Germline V gives CDR1 MNHNY, CDR2 SVGAGI (reference sequence). Here the CDR3 DNA reads TGTGCCAGCAGAGGGACAGGGGCCTACGAGCAGTACTTC. Translated, it gives CASRGTGAYEQYF.

This rearrangement joins TRBV10-2 to TRBJ2-3, with TRBD2 identical over 8 bases. The CDR3 extends over 17 amino acids. The trim removed 2 bases at V and 2 bases at J, leaving 9 bases unmatched. The germline V gene has CDR1 WSHSY and CDR2 SAAADI. The CDR3 sequence is CASSETKAGATTDTQYF. The CDR3, as DNA: TGCGCCAGCAGTGAGACTAAAGCGGGAGCGACCACAGATACGCAGTATTTT.

The rearrangement links TRBV19 to TRBJ2-3, with 7 bases identical to TRBD2. CDR1 and CDR2 from the germline V gene are LNHDA and SQIVND (reference sequence). The junction had 20 bases not matched to a gene; V was cut back by 6 bases and J by 5 bases. CDR3 length equals 18 residues. CDR3 coding DNA: TGTGCCAGTAGCCAGCGGGGCGGGACCCCCACCGGGCGAGATACGCAGTATTTT. Amino acids: CASSQRGGTPTGRDTQYF.

J is TRBJ1-1 and V is TRBV7-6, with D perhaps TRBD1 (6 bases). This CDR3 comprises 15 residues. V gave up 3 bases and J gave up 8 bases, with 19 bases separating them. Germline CDR1 reads SGHVS; CDR2 reads FNYEAQ. CDR3 DNA sequence: TGTGCCAGCAGCTTTAGCGAGAGGGGGAAGAGGGAAGCTTTCTTT. Translation: CASSFSERGKREAFF.

This chain uses TRBV6-5 with TRBJ1-5; D is undetermined. V lost 2 bases and J lost 6, with 11 bases in between. The CDR3 totals 14 residues. Germline V gene lookup returns CDR1 MNHEY and CDR2 SVGAGI. CDR3 sequence reads: CASSYVEGSQPQHF. The CDR3 DNA reads TGTGCCAGCAGTTACGTTGAGGGAAGTCAGCCCCAGCATTTT.

The chain has TRBV19 and TRBJ2-5; D gene uncertain. The germline V gene encodes CDR1 LNHDA and CDR2 SQIVND (reference sequence). CDR3 size: 15 residues. V shed 4 bases and J shed 5 bases, with 17 bases lying between them. This chain's CDR3 is CASSNPSKVGETQYF. Here the CDR3 DNA reads TGTGCCAGTAGTAACCCCTCGAAGGTCGGGGAGACCCAGTACTTC.

This rearrangement joins TRBV11-1 to TRBJ1-1, with TRBD1 matching 8 bases. From germline, CDR1 is SGHAT and CDR2 FQDESV (reference sequence). Trimming took 7 bases from V and 1 from J; bases not matched to a gene: 8. CDR3 length: 15 residues. The CDR3 bases are TGTGCCAGCACAGCGACAGGGGTAGCGAACACTGAAGCTTTCTTT. Translated, it gives CASTATGVANTEAFF. Variable domain in full (rest from reference TRBV11-1 and TRBJ1-1): EAEVAQSPRYKITEKSQAVAFWCDPISGHATLYWYRQILGQGPELLVQFQDESVVDDSQLPKDRFSAERLKGVDSTLKIQPAELGDSAMYLCASTATGVANTEAFFGQGTRLTVV.

This clone was counted once. V usage is TRBV20-1 and J usage is TRBJ2-1; 7 positions agree with TRBD1. Trimming took 5 bases from V and 7 from J; bases not matched to a gene: 2. Germline V lookup: CDR1 DFQATT, CDR2 SNEGSKA (reference sequence). The CDR3 length is 11 residues. DNA for the CDR3: TGCAGTGCTCCAGGGGGAAATGAGCAGTTCTTC. It encodes CSAPGGNEQFF.

The V call is TRBV9, the J call TRBJ2-7; 8 nucleotides agree with TRBD1. Trimming at V came to 2 bases and at J to 5 bases, leaving 9 bases not matched to a gene. Germline V gene lookup returns CDR1 SGDLS and CDR2 YYNGEE. The CDR3 extends over 15 amino acids. The CDR3 loop reads CASSVATGGIHEQYF. As DNA, the CDR3 is TGTGCCAGCAGCGTGGCAACAGGGGGAATACACGAGCAGTACTTC.

The chain employs TRBV7-2 and TRBJ1-2; D is unclear. The germline gives CDR1 SGHTA, CDR2 FQGNSA. The CDR3 is 13 residues long. Trimming removed 6 bases from V and 5 bases from J, with 13 bases in between. The CDR3 spells CASSTTRPYGYTF. CDR3 nucleotide sequence: TGTGCCAGCAGTACCACACGTCCTTATGGCTACACCTTC.

V is TRBV4-3 and J is TRBJ1-5; possibly TRBD1 for D (5 bases). Trimming shortened V by 0 bases and J by 3 bases, and 18 bases separated the two germline ends. Germline V gene data show CDR1 as LGHNA and CDR2 as YSLEER. CDR3 length: 18 amino acids. The CDR3 nucleotides are TGCGCCAGCAGCCAAGATGGGGGTGAAGGGAGGTTCAATCAGCCCCAGCATTTT. It codes for CASSQDGGEGRFNQPQHF.

The rearrangement uses TRBV6-4 and TRBJ1-4; 7 nucleotides line up with TRBD1. The CDR3 length is 15 residues. V was clipped by 8 bases and J by 8 bases; unmatched bases: 14. Germline CDR1 is MRHNA and CDR2 is SNTAGT. The CDR3 region has the DNA TGTGCCAGCCGGGTAGGGGGCTCGGTAAAAGAAAAACTGTTTTTT. Amino acids: CASRVGGSVKEKLFF.

The chain recombines TRBV18 with TRBJ1-1; 8 bases fit TRBD1. Trimming at V came to 5 bases and at J to 1 base, leaving 6 bases not matched to a gene. CDR1 KGHSH and CDR2 LQKENI come from the germline V gene. This CDR3 is 15 amino acids long. The CDR3 here is CASSTTGTGNTEAFF. CDR3 bases: TGTGCCAGCTCAACCACGGGGACAGGGAACACTGAAGCTTTCTTT.

The chain joins TRBV6-1 to TRBJ2-7; TRBD1 matches at 9 bases. CDR1 is MNHNS and CDR2 is SASEGT in the germline V gene. The ends lost 5 bases at V and 4 bases at J; junction bases unmatched: 6. The CDR3 is made up of 14 amino acids. The CDR3 region is CASSKGQGPYEQYF. In DNA, the CDR3 is TGTGCCAGCAGTAAAGGACAGGGGCCATACGAGCAGTACTTC.

The V gene is TRBV9, the J gene TRBJ2-3; D gene uncertain. Germline V gives CDR1 SGDLS, CDR2 YYNGEE. Trimming removed 2 bases from V and 2 bases from J, with 9 bases in between. The CDR3 length is 14 residues. The CDR3 DNA reads as TGTGCCAGCAGCGTCTCAGCGCTCACAGATACGCAGTATTTT. It is translated as CASSVSALTDTQYF.

The chain has TRBV5-1 and TRBJ1-1, with TRBD1 matching 7 bases. J lost 3 bases, V lost 7 bases, and 9 bases had no gene match. Germline V gives CDR1 SGHRS, CDR2 YFSETQ. This CDR3 has 14 amino acids. DNA of the CDR3: TGCGCCAGCGGATTCGGACAGGCGGACACTGAAGCTTTCTTT. Its translation: CASGFGQADTEAFF.

V and J are TRBV5-5 and TRBJ2-5; TRBD2 matches at 9 bases. The V gene's germline CDR1 is SGHKS and CDR2 YYEKEE (reference sequence). This CDR3 region has 14 residues. V lost 5 bases and J lost 5; bases outside the gene matches: 7. CDR3 nucleotide sequence: TGTGCCAGCAGTTTAGCGGGAGTAGGGGAGACCCAGTACTTC. Translating gives CASSLAGVGETQYF.

The chain combines TRBV9 with TRBJ2-2; 8 bases line up with TRBD1. CDR3 length equals 17 residues. The germline CDR1 and CDR2 sequences are SGDLS and YYNGEE. The junction had 12 bases not matched to a gene; V was cut back by 4 bases and J by 4 bases. The CDR3 sequence is CASSRQPSGGGTGELFF. CDR3 DNA: TGTGCCAGCAGCCGACAACCTTCAGGGGGCGGCACCGGGGAGCTGTTTTTT.

The V call is TRBV19, the J call TRBJ1-1, with a possible D match to TRBD1 (5 bases). V gave up 4 bases and J gave up 0 bases, with 18 bases separating them. The CDR3 covers 17 residues. Germline V gene sequence: CDR1 LNHDA, CDR2 SQIVND (reference sequence). As DNA, the CDR3 is TGTGCCAGTAGTACAGGCGGGGGGAGATACATGAACACTGAAGCTTTCTTT. It yields the protein CASSTGGGRYMNTEAFF. The full variable domain, with the rest looked up from reference TRBV19 and TRBJ1-1, is DGGITQSPKYLFRKEGQNVTLSCEQNLNHDAMYWYRQDPGQGLRLIYYSQIVNDFQKGDIAEGYSVSREKKESFPLTVTSAQKNPTAFYLCASSTGGGRYMNTEAFFGQGTRLTVV.

J is TRBJ2-7 and V is TRBV2; 12 bases match TRBD1. Losses at the gene ends were 6 bases for V and 5 bases for J; bases not matched to a gene: 14. The CDR3 totals 17 residues. Germline V gene lookup returns CDR1 SNHLY and CDR2 FYNNEI. For the CDR3, the DNA is TGTGCCAGCAGCGGAGACCCGGGACAGGGGGCTAACGACGAGCAGTACTTC. This gives the protein CASSGDPGQGANDEQYF.

The J gene is TRBJ2-5, the V gene TRBV6-6, with 8 bases fitting TRBD1. V was clipped by 2 bases and J by 4 bases; unmatched bases: 3. CDR3 size: 14 residues. CDR1 MNHNY and CDR2 SVGAGI come from the germline V gene (reference sequence). CDR3 nucleotide sequence: TGTGCCAGCAGTTACGCCGACAGGGGAGAGACCCAGTACTTC. It encodes CASSYADRGETQYF.

This sequence joins TRBV9 and TRBJ2-5; 14 bases line up with TRBD2. Germline CDR1 SGDLS, CDR2 YYNGEE. V lost 0 bases, J lost 5 bases, and 12 bases stayed unmatched. CDR3 length: 19 amino acids. CDR3: CASSVVGGTSGSAGETQYF. CDR3 coding DNA: TGTGCCAGCAGCGTAGTAGGGGGGACTAGCGGGAGTGCAGGGGAGACCCAGTACTTC.

This chain joins TRBV13 and TRBJ1-2, with TRBD1 matching 9 bases. Germline V CDR1 and CDR2: PRHDT, FYEKMQ (reference sequence). The CDR3 spans 14 residues. Trimming removed 5 bases from V and 2 bases from J; junction bases left unmatched: 3. Written as DNA, the CDR3 is TGTGCCAGCAGCCAAGGGACAGGGAACTATGGCTACACCTTC. Residues: CASSQGTGNYGYTF.